The 9 T cell receptor beta chains in this list originate from one sample, sequenced in a study of cytomegalovirus exposure and HLA in healthy donors. 60 Vbeta and 13 Jbeta primers were used in PCR. Clones were read by immunoSEQ multiplex PCR, and TCRdb kept only the in-frame ones, dropping some. The data contain tens of thousands of clones, 65% to 90% of them singletons. The sequencing sample was made of PBMCs. Receptors originate from a man aged 30 to 45 in good health and CMV-seronegative.

The genes are TRBV29-1 and TRBJ2-1; TRBD2 matches 13 bases. J gave up 0 bases and V 3 bases, and 8 bases lay outside the gene matches. CDR1 and CDR2 (germline): SQVTM, ANQGSEA. The CDR3 covers 18 residues. The CDR3 reads CSVEGTSGKVSSYNEQFF. CDR3 bases: TGCAGCGTTGAGGGGACTAGCGGGAAGGTGAGCTCCTACAATGAGCAGTTCTTC.

This chain's CDR3 is CASKASGRSEQYF. The DNA of the CDR3 is TGTGCCAGCAAGGCTAGCGGGCGAAGCGAGCAGTACTTC. The chain couples TRBV6-1 to TRBJ2-7; TRBD2 aligns across 8 bases. There are 13 residues in the CDR3. V lost 7 bases and J lost 6; bases outside the gene matches: 8. Germline V gene sequence: CDR1 MNHNS, CDR2 SASEGT.

The chain has TRBV7-3 and TRBJ2-5, with D perhaps matching TRBD1 (5 bases). Germline values: CDR1 SGHTA, CDR2 FQGTGA. V was cut by 5 bases and J by 3 bases, with 10 bases left in between. The CDR3 runs 13 residues. The CDR3 protein is CASSPQGKETQYF. DNA for the CDR3: TGTGCCAGCAGCCCCCAGGGAAAAGAGACCCAGTACTTC.

V gene TRBV9 combines with J gene TRBJ2-3, with a possible D match to TRBD1 (5 bases). Between the trimmed V and J ends, which lost 5 bases and 5 bases, there was a span of 15 bases. This CDR3 has 14 amino acids. CDR1 is SGDLS, CDR2 YYNGEE, per germline. CDR3 protein: CASRRGAGGDTQYF. The CDR3 coding sequence is TGTGCCAGCAGACGTGGGGCAGGCGGAGATACGCAGTATTTT.

This clone has a handful of counts. The rearrangement joins TRBV6-5 to TRBJ1-2; 8 positions match TRBD1. CDR3 length equals 12 residues. CDR1 and CDR2 from the germline V gene are MNHEY and SVGAGI. V gave up 9 bases and J gave up 7 bases; unmatched junction bases: 7. The CDR3: CASRQGKGGYTF. CDR3 nucleotide sequence: TGTGCCAGTAGACAGGGGAAGGGTGGCTACACCTTC.

The J gene is TRBJ1-3, the V gene TRBV5-5; 8 bases map to TRBD1. The V and J ends lost 2 bases and 6 bases, in that order; junction bases with no gene match: 10. CDR3 length: 16 amino acids. Looked up from germline, CDR1 is SGHKS and CDR2 is YYEKEE (reference sequence). This CDR3 reads CASSFLATGGENTIYF. The CDR3, as DNA: TGTGCCAGCAGCTTTCTGGCTACAGGGGGTGAAAACACCATATATTTT. The entire variable domain, with the rest obtained from reference TRBV5-5 and TRBJ1-3, is as follows: DAGVTQSPTHLIKTRGQQVTLRCSPISGHKSVSWYQQVLGQGPQFIFQYYEKEERGRGNFPDRFSARQFPNYSSELNVNALLLGDSALYLCASSFLATGGENTIYFGEGSWLTVV.

This clone was detected a few times. The chain recombines TRBV6-1 with TRBJ2-7; 10 positions agree with TRBD2. V was clipped by 7 bases and J by 5 bases; unmatched bases: 11. Germline-derived CDR1 and CDR2 are MNHNS and SASEGT. The CDR3 runs 15 residues. The DNA of the CDR3 is TGTGCCAGCATGGTAGGACTAGCGGCCCCTGACGAGCAGTACTTC. It encodes CASMVGLAAPDEQYF.

The chain uses TRBV6-5 and TRBJ2-7; a weak D match, TRBD2 (6 bases). Trimming cost V 5 bases and J 4 bases, with 9 bases left between them. The CDR3 contains 12 residues. Germline CDR1 and CDR2: MNHEY and SVGAGI. Written as DNA, the CDR3 is TGTGCCAGCAGTCGGACTACTTACGAGCAGTACTTC. It specifies CASSRTTYEQYF.

The J gene is TRBJ1-5, the V gene TRBV18, with a weak D call TRBD1 (5 bases). CDR1 is KGHSH and CDR2 is LQKENI in the germline V gene. CDR3 size: 16 residues. V was trimmed by 3 bases and J by 0 bases, leaving 12 bases between them. The CDR3 reads CASSPQGSGSNQPQHF. The CDR3 DNA reads TGTGCCAGCTCACCCCAGGGATCCGGTAGCAATCAGCCCCAGCATTTT.